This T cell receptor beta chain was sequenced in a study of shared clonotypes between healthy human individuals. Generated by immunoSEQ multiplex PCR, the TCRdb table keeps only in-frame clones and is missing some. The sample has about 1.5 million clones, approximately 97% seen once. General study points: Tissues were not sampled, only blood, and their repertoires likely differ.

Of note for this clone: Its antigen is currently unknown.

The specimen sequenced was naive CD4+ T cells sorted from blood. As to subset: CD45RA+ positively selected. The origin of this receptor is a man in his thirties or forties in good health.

CDR3 region: CASSLGGDTYEQYF. The CDR3, as DNA: TGTGCCAGCAGCTTGGGGGGGGATACCTACGAGCAGTACTTC. This rearrangement joins TRBV5-4 to TRBJ2-7; tentative D call: TRBD2 (6 bases). V shed 0 bases and J shed 2 bases, with 9 bases lying between them. Germline CDR1 and CDR2: SGHNT and YYREEE (reference sequence). The CDR3 totals 14 residues.